These 30 T cell receptor beta chains were all obtained from the same sample, sequenced in a study of shared clonotypes between healthy human individuals. Measured with immunoSEQ multiplex PCR; TCRdb has only the in-frame clones, and not every one. The sample lists roughly 500,000 clones; almost 80% were seen once. The source material was PBMCs. These receptors were collected from a woman aged 40 to 55 in good health. Some clones in this sample may be carry-over from other donors' samples.

This chain uses TRBV7-2 with TRBJ2-1; 9 bases fit TRBD2. V was pared by 2 bases and J by 6 bases, with 8 bases of the junction left unmatched. The CDR3 has 16 residues. Germline V lookup: CDR1 SGHTA, CDR2 FQGNSA. CDR3 region: CASSLQPSGALNEQFF. The CDR3 nucleotides are TGTGCCAGCAGCTTACAACCTAGCGGGGCCCTCAATGAGCAGTTCTTC.

V usage is TRBV28 and J usage is TRBJ2-7; TRBD2 matches at 10 bases. The V gene's germline CDR1 is MDHEN and CDR2 SYDVKM. The CDR3 runs to 14 residues. Trimming at V came to 5 bases and at J to 2 bases, leaving 3 bases not matched to a gene. CDR3: CASSIAGGPYEQYF. The CDR3, as DNA: TGTGCCAGCAGTATAGCGGGAGGTCCCTACGAGCAGTACTTC.

CDR3 protein: CASSHWGLGYTGELFF. The CDR3 DNA reads as TGTGCCAGCAGCCACTGGGGACTAGGGTACACCGGGGAGCTGTTTTTT. The J gene is TRBJ1-3, the V gene TRBV7-9, with 8 bases lining up with TRBD2. The J call may be in error: the DNA end matches TRBJ2-2 better. The CDR3 runs 16 residues. Germline V gene lookup returns CDR1 SEHNR and CDR2 FQNEAQ (reference sequence).

V and J are TRBV10-3 and TRBJ2-3; D is possibly TRBD1 or TRBD2 (5 bases each). V was shortened by 0 bases and J by 0 bases, with 13 bases between the two germline ends. This CDR3 contains 17 residues. Germline V gene sequence: CDR1 ENHRY, CDR2 SYGVKD. CDR3 protein: CAISESGEMRSTDTQYF. In DNA form, the CDR3 reads TGTGCCATCAGTGAGTCGGGGGAGATGCGGAGCACAGATACGCAGTATTTT.

CDR3 nucleotides: TGCGCCAGCAGCTTGTTGGGTTATAGCAATCAGCCCCAGCATTTT. It translates to CASSLLGYSNQPQHF. The chain combines TRBV5-1 with TRBJ1-5, with D uncertain. Between the trimmed V and J ends, which lost 1 base and 0 bases, there was a span of 8 bases. CDR3 length: 15 amino acids. Germline CDR1 is SGHRS and CDR2 is YFSETQ.

The chain carries TRBV7-9 and TRBJ2-1, with TRBD1 identical over 10 bases. With V trimmed by 5 bases and J by 6 bases, 7 bases remained unmatched. CDR1 is SEHNR, CDR2 FQNEAQ, per germline (reference sequence). The CDR3 contains 15 residues. The CDR3 region is CASSAGTGEINEQFF. In nucleotides, the CDR3 is TGTGCCAGCAGCGCGGGGACAGGGGAAATCAATGAGCAGTTCTTC.

V and J are TRBV7-3 and TRBJ2-3, with a possible D match to TRBD2 (5 bases). With 4 bases removed from V and 2 bases from J, the gap between germline ends came to 10 bases. CDR1 SGHTA and CDR2 FQGTGA come from the germline V gene. The CDR3 consists of 14 residues. CDR3: CASSSGLPTDTQYF. The CDR3 DNA reads TGTGCCAGCAGCTCCGGACTTCCCACAGATACGCAGTATTTT.

The chain is built from TRBV19 and TRBJ2-5; perhaps TRBD2 as D (5 bases). Trimming removed 4 bases from V and 0 bases from J, with 15 bases in between. There are 16 residues in the CDR3. The germline CDR1 and CDR2 sequences are LNHDA and SQIVND (reference sequence). Written as DNA, the CDR3 is TGTGCCAGTAGTACCTGGAGAGGGCCAGACCAAGAGACCCAGTACTTC. Its protein product is CASSTWRGPDQETQYF.

This clone was recorded a few times. The chain employs TRBV25-1 and TRBJ2-1, with TRBD2 identical over 10 bases. Trimming cost V 6 bases and J 4 bases; bases outside gene matches: 9. CDR1 and CDR2 from the germline V gene are MGHDK and SYGVNS. This CDR3 comprises 16 residues. CDR3 sequence reads: CASRESRAGGYNEQFF. The CDR3 nucleotides are TGTGCCAGCAGGGAAAGTAGAGCGGGAGGGTACAATGAGCAGTTCTTC.

This clone was recorded once. The chain employs TRBV11-2 and TRBJ1-1, with D tentatively TRBD1 (6 bases). V lost 2 bases, J lost 4 bases, and 14 bases lay in between. The germline V gene has CDR1 SGHAT and CDR2 FQNNGV. The CDR3 is 15 residues long. This CDR3 reads CASSLRGGSGTEAFF. As DNA, the CDR3 is TGTGCCAGCAGCTTACGTGGGGGCTCTGGCACTGAAGCTTTCTTT.

The chain uses TRBV19 and TRBJ2-1; D perhaps matches TRBD2 (6 bases). Germline values: CDR1 LNHDA, CDR2 SQIVND (reference sequence). The length of the CDR3 is 17 residues. Trimming cost V 6 bases and J 0 bases, with 18 bases left between them. CDR3 DNA: TGTGCCAGTAGCCCCCGAGTAGGAGGGTACTCCTACAATGAGCAGTTCTTC. Protein sequence: CASSPRVGGYSYNEQFF.

This chain links TRBV11-2 with TRBJ1-2; no firm D call. CDR3 size: 17 residues. Trimming removed 5 bases from V and 3 bases from J, with 22 bases in between. Looked up from germline, CDR1 is SGHAT and CDR2 is FQNNGV. The CDR3 DNA follows: TGTGCCAGCAGCCAAATGGGGTTTGTGAGGCCGGACTATGGCTACACCTTC. Translating gives CASSQMGFVRPDYGYTF.

This sequence joins TRBV5-1 and TRBJ2-3; D is undetermined. Trimming took 0 bases from V and 2 from J, leaving 7 bases between them. The CDR3 has 14 residues. The germline gives CDR1 SGHRS, CDR2 YFSETQ. CDR3 loop: CASSLGLDTDTQYF. In DNA form, the CDR3 reads TGCGCCAGCAGCTTGGGGCTAGACACAGATACGCAGTATTTT.

The rearrangement links TRBV29-1 to TRBJ2-5; tentative D call: TRBD1 (5 bases). The CDR3 covers 14 residues. CDR1 SQVTM and CDR2 ANQGSEA come from the germline V gene. V was cut by 4 bases and J by 0 bases, with 12 bases left in between. The CDR3 nucleotides read TGCAGCGTTGCGCCAATAGGGGACCAAGAGACCCAGTACTTC. Protein: CSVAPIGDQETQYF. Using reference TRBV29-1 and TRBJ2-5 for the parts outside the CDR3, the full variable domain is SAVISQKPSRDICQRGTSLTIQCQVDSQVTMMFWYRQQPGQSLTLIATANQGSEATYESGFVIDKFPISRPNLTFSTLTVSNMSPEDSSIYLCSVAPIGDQETQYFGPGTRLLVL.

The rearrangement uses TRBV27 and TRBJ2-7; the match to TRBD1 covers 7 bases. The CDR3 covers 15 residues. The ends lost 7 bases at V and 0 bases at J; junction bases unmatched: 9. CDR1 is MNHEY, CDR2 SMNVEV, per germline (reference sequence). CDR3 region: CASNPSGTVSYEQYF. The DNA for the CDR3 is TGTGCCAGCAACCCGTCCGGGACAGTCTCCTACGAGCAGTACTTC.

This clone was found once. V and J are TRBV5-1 and TRBJ2-7; D remains ambiguous. Germline loops: CDR1 SGHRS, CDR2 YFSETQ. The CDR3 runs 14 residues. The ends were cut back, 4 bases at V and 3 bases at J, with 14 bases in the middle. CDR3 amino acids: CASSHRTGNYEQYF. CDR3 DNA sequence: TGCGCCAGCAGCCACCGGACGGGCAACTACGAGCAGTACTTC.

This rearrangement joins TRBV2 to TRBJ2-3, with 9 bases that match TRBD2. Per germline, CDR1 SNHLY and CDR2 FYNNEI. The CDR3 extends over 15 amino acids. The V segment lost 4 bases and the J segment 7 bases; nucleotides outside the gene matches: 9. CDR3 coding DNA: TGTGCCAGCAGTGGGGCTAGCGGGGCCCCGAATACGCAGTATTTT. Amino acid sequence: CASSGASGAPNTQYF.

The J gene is TRBJ1-3, the V gene TRBV30; no clear D gene. V was trimmed by 1 base and J by 0 bases, leaving 4 bases between them. The CDR3 runs 13 residues. Germline CDR1 reads GTSNPN; CDR2 reads SVGIG (reference sequence). CDR3 loop: CAWSEGSGNTIYF. The DNA of the CDR3 is TGTGCCTGGAGTGAAGGCTCTGGAAACACCATATATTTT. The full variable domain, with the rest looked up from reference TRBV30 and TRBJ1-3, is SQTIHQWPATLVQPVGSPLSLECTVEGTSNPNLYWYRQAAGRGLQLLFYSVGIGQISSEVPQNLSASRPQDRQFILSSKKLLLSDSGFYLCAWSEGSGNTIYFGEGSWLTVV.

The genes are TRBV2 and TRBJ2-3; D ambiguous. V was pared by 11 bases and J by 4 bases, with 13 bases between. This CDR3 contains 12 residues. Per the germline V gene, CDR1 is SNHLY and CDR2 is FYNNEI. The CDR3 DNA reads TGTGCCTGCAAGGCTGGGGCAGATACGCAGTATTTT. Its protein is CACKAGADTQYF.

The rearrangement uses TRBV28 and TRBJ1-2; D may be TRBD1 (5 bases). The CDR3 contains 14 residues. Germline loops: CDR1 MDHEN, CDR2 SYDVKM. V was clipped by 2 bases and J by 2 bases, with 9 bases between them. CDR3 bases: TGTGCCAGCAGTTTACACAGACAGAACTATGGCTACACCTTC. Protein sequence: CASSLHRQNYGYTF.

V and J are TRBV6-5 and TRBJ1-3; D is undetermined. This CDR3 contains 15 residues. Germline CDR1 reads MNHEY; CDR2 reads SVGAGI. V lost 2 bases to trimming and J lost 2 bases, with 10 bases between them. The chain's CDR3 is CASSYQRQTGNTIYF. In DNA, the CDR3 is TGTGCCAGCAGTTACCAACGGCAGACTGGAAACACCATATATTTT.

V gene TRBV5-6 combines with J gene TRBJ1-2; D is unresolved. This CDR3 has 12 residues. Per the germline V gene, CDR1 is SGHDT and CDR2 is YYEEEE. The ends were cut back, 2 bases at V and 0 bases at J, with 2 bases in the middle. The CDR3 region has the DNA TGTGCCAGCAGCTTTCCTAACTATGGCTACACCTTC. Protein: CASSFPNYGYTF.

The V gene is TRBV7-9, the J gene TRBJ2-3; D is ambiguous. This CDR3 region has 15 residues. Germline CDR1 SEHNR, CDR2 FQNEAQ (reference sequence). Trimming took 0 bases from V and 0 from J, leaving 7 bases between them. CDR3 coding DNA: TGTGCCAGCAGCTTAGCAGGACCTAGCACAGATACGCAGTATTTT. The encoded protein is CASSLAGPSTDTQYF.

The chain joins TRBV10-3 to TRBJ2-2, with D possibly being TRBD2 (6 bases). The germline CDR1 and CDR2 sequences are ENHRY and SYGVKD. There are 16 residues in the CDR3. The ends were cut back, 6 bases at V and 1 base at J, with 15 bases in the middle. The CDR3 DNA sequence: TGTGCCATCAGCGCGGGGTTCGCTGAGAACACCGGGGAGCTGTTTTTT. Its protein is CAISAGFAENTGELFF.

On this clone itself: The sample contains more than one DNA sequence encoding this CDR3. The rearrangement joins TRBV25-1 to TRBJ2-1, with no clear D. V was clipped by 2 bases and J by 1 base, with 9 bases between them. This CDR3 has 15 amino acids. Germline CDR1 and CDR2: MGHDK and SYGVNS. The CDR3: CASSERDGSYNEQFF. The CDR3 nucleotides read TGTGCCAGCAGTGAACGAGACGGTTCCTACAATGAGCAGTTCTTC.

This clone showed up just once. The rearrangement uses TRBV19 and TRBJ1-2, with D tentatively TRBD1 (5 bases). The CDR3 is made up of 13 amino acids. V was pared by 1 base and J by 6 bases, with 9 bases between. Per germline, CDR1 LNHDA and CDR2 SQIVND (reference sequence). The DNA of the CDR3 is TGTGCCAGTAGTATAGGACAGACGGATGGCTACACCTTC. This gives the protein CASSIGQTDGYTF.

This clone has just a few counts. This chain links TRBV5-4 with TRBJ1-1; unclear D gene. This CDR3 has 14 amino acids. Trimming took off 0 bases at V and 0 bases at J, with 6 bases between the two ends. Per the germline V gene, CDR1 is SGHNT and CDR2 is YYREEE (reference sequence). The CDR3 sequence is CASSLDSLNTEAFF. The DNA of the CDR3 is TGTGCCAGCAGCTTGGACAGCCTGAACACTGAAGCTTTCTTT.

This clone has a handful of counts. Other DNA sequences in this specimen translate into the identical CDR3. The rearrangement links TRBV20-1 to TRBJ2-7, with D possibly being TRBD1 (6 bases). The V end was cut by 6 bases, the J end by 1 base, with 7 bases between. CDR3 length: 11 amino acids. Germline CDR1 DFQATT, CDR2 SNEGSKA (reference sequence). CDR3 loop: CSADRSYEQYF. The CDR3 region has the DNA TGCAGTGCAGACAGGTCCTACGAGCAGTACTTC.

The V gene is TRBV19, the J gene TRBJ2-3; D remains ambiguous. Trimming removed 6 bases from V and 4 bases from J, with 5 bases in between. The CDR3 totals 11 residues. Germline V CDR1 and CDR2: LNHDA, SQIVND (reference sequence). The CDR3 DNA is TGTGCCAGTAGGGGGTCAGATACGCAGTATTTT. This sequence encodes CASRGSDTQYF.

V gene TRBV7-9 combines with J gene TRBJ2-2; the match to TRBD1 covers 7 bases. The germline gives CDR1 SEHNR, CDR2 FQNEAQ (reference sequence). The CDR3 sequence is 14 residues long. The ends lost 5 bases at V and 5 bases at J; junction bases unmatched: 5. In DNA, the CDR3 is TGTGCCAGCAGCCCAGACAGGGTAACCGGGGAGCTGTTTTTT. Translated, it gives CASSPDRVTGELFF.